The rows below give T cell receptor beta chains drawn from one sample of a study of blood T cells in healthy people across ages. MiXCR was run by TCRdb on the 5' RACE reads, yielding one entry per CDR3 protein. The sample has approximately 790,000 distinct CDR3 sequences; approximately 65% are singletons. Source material: blood. Receptor source: a man younger than 40 in good health. The CDR3 runs from the conserved cysteine through the conserved F or W. Each record gives: V gene, J gene, clone size, D gene, CDR3 protein, CDR3 DNA. D genes are given only for firm matches. Size tells how often a clone was seen (once, few, many) or the class of an expanded clone, and some rows leave it out.

V gene: TRBV27; J gene: TRBJ2-5; clone size: NA; D gene: TRBD1; CDR3 protein: CASSRRTGGGETQYF; CDR3 DNA: TGTGCCAGCAGTAGGAGGACAGGGGGCGGAGAGACCCAGTACTTC
V gene: TRBV7-6; J gene: TRBJ1-2; clone size: NA; D gene: NA; CDR3 protein: CASSLDNSPSYGYTF; CDR3 DNA: TGTGCCAGCAGCTTAGATAACAGTCCCTCATATGGCTACACCTTC
V gene: TRBV5-6; J gene: TRBJ2-7; clone size: once; D gene: NA; CDR3 protein: CASSTGLGGYEQYF; CDR3 DNA: TGTGCCAGCAGCACTGGGCTGGGGGGCTACGAGCAGTACTTC
V gene: TRBV3-1; J gene: TRBJ2-7; clone size: few; D gene: NA; CDR3 protein: CASSQPASSSYEQYF; CDR3 DNA: TGTGCCAGCAGCCAACCAGCGAGCTCGTCCTACGAGCAGTACTTC
V gene: TRBV10-3; J gene: TRBJ2-1; clone size: few; D gene: TRBD2; CDR3 protein: CAIRGGSDNEQFF; CDR3 DNA: TGTGCCATCCGCGGGGGAAGTGACAATGAGCAGTTCTTC
V gene: TRBV18; J gene: TRBJ2-7; clone size: NA; D gene: TRBD1; CDR3 protein: CASSPPGQGMTYEQYF; CDR3 DNA: TGTGCCAGCTCACCACCGGGACAGGGTATGACCTACGAGCAGTACTTC
V gene: TRBV20-1; J gene: TRBJ2-3; clone size: NA; D gene: NA; CDR3 protein: CSAVPLFAGSQDTQYF; CDR3 DNA: TGCAGTGCTGTCCCCCTTTTTGCGGGGAGCCAAGATACGCAGTATTTT
V gene: TRBV10-3; J gene: TRBJ2-3; clone size: NA; D gene: TRBD2; CDR3 protein: CAAGGRVGDTQYF; CDR3 DNA: TGTGCCGCAGGAGGGAGGGTTGGAGATACGCAGTATTTT
V gene: TRBV24-1; J gene: TRBJ2-5; clone size: NA; D gene: NA; CDR3 protein: CATSGEWGETQYF; CDR3 DNA: TGTGCCACCAGTGGGGAGTGGGGAGAGACCCAGTACTTC
V gene: TRBV11-3; J gene: TRBJ2-1; clone size: NA; D gene: NA; CDR3 protein: CASSEEFSSYNEQFF; CDR3 DNA: TGTGCCAGCAGCGAGGAGTTTAGCTCCTACAATGAGCAGTTCTTC
V gene: TRBV5-1; J gene: TRBJ1-2; clone size: NA; D gene: NA; CDR3 protein: CASSLGQVNYGYTF; CDR3 DNA: TGCGCCAGCAGCTTGGGACAGGTCAACTATGGCTACACCTTC
V gene: TRBV5-1; J gene: TRBJ2-7; clone size: NA; D gene: TRBD1; CDR3 protein: CASSLIPGQSYEQYF; CDR3 DNA: TGCGCCAGCAGCTTGATACCGGGACAGTCCTACGAGCAGTACTTC
V gene: TRBV7-3; J gene: TRBJ2-1; clone size: NA; D gene: TRBD2; CDR3 protein: CASSPSLAGGRLNEQFF; CDR3 DNA: TGTGCCAGCAGCCCCTCCCTGGCGGGGGGGCGATTGAATGAGCAGTTCTTC
V gene: TRBV28; J gene: TRBJ2-3; clone size: few; D gene: NA; CDR3 protein: CASRLGLGTDTQYF; CDR3 DNA: TGTGCCAGCAGGTTGGGACTTGGCACAGATACGCAGTATTTT
V gene: TRBV7-2; J gene: TRBJ2-1; clone size: NA; D gene: TRBD2; CDR3 protein: CASSLSGGGAFNEQFF; CDR3 DNA: TGTGCCAGCAGCTTATCTGGCGGGGGGGCATTCAATGAGCAGTTCTTC
V gene: TRBV5-1; J gene: TRBJ1-2; clone size: NA; D gene: NA; CDR3 protein: CASSLQGHEGSGGYTF; CDR3 DNA: TGCGCCAGCAGCCTACAGGGACACGAGGGCTCTGGAGGCTACACCTTC
V gene: TRBV20-1; J gene: TRBJ2-1; clone size: NA; D gene: TRBD2; CDR3 protein: CSARAILAEGYNEQFF; CDR3 DNA: TGCAGTGCTAGAGCCATACTAGCGGAGGGATACAATGAGCAGTTCTTC
V gene: TRBV6-2/TRBV6-3; J gene: TRBJ2-1; clone size: NA; D gene: NA; CDR3 protein: CASNPIGQGPYNEQFF; CDR3 DNA: TGTGCCAGCAATCCCATTGGGCAGGGTCCCTACAATGAGCAGTTCTTC
V gene: TRBV29-1; J gene: TRBJ1-5; clone size: NA; D gene: NA; CDR3 protein: CSVEDGYNQPQHF; CDR3 DNA: TGCAGCGTTGAGGACGGTTACAATCAGCCCCAGCATTTT
V gene: TRBV6-5; J gene: TRBJ2-5; clone size: few; D gene: TRBD1; CDR3 protein: CASSYAGQGFETQYF; CDR3 DNA: TGTGCCAGCAGTTACGCGGGACAGGGTTTCGAGACCCAGTACTTC
V gene: TRBV20-1; J gene: TRBJ2-1; clone size: NA; D gene: TRBD2; CDR3 protein: CSAPGGLAGVSIEQFF; CDR3 DNA: TGCAGTGCCCCGGGGGGGCTAGCGGGGGTATCCATTGAGCAGTTCTTC
V gene: TRBV20-1; J gene: TRBJ1-4; clone size: NA; D gene: NA; CDR3 protein: CSATQAGTNEKLFF; CDR3 DNA: TGCAGTGCTACCCAGGCGGGAACTAATGAAAAACTGTTTTTT
V gene: TRBV7-2; J gene: TRBJ2-3; clone size: NA; D gene: NA; CDR3 protein: CASTPGGAYTDTQYF; CDR3 DNA: TGTGCCAGCACCCCAGGGGGGGCCTACACAGATACGCAGTATTTT
V gene: TRBV28; J gene: TRBJ1-4; clone size: few; D gene: NA; CDR3 protein: CATYNFGTVDEKLFF; CDR3 DNA: TGTGCCACCTATAACTTCGGGACGGTCGATGAAAAACTGTTTTTT
V gene: TRBV12-3/TRBV12-4; J gene: TRBJ2-1; clone size: few; D gene: NA; CDR3 protein: CASSPGSKNEQFF; CDR3 DNA: TGTGCCAGCAGCCCCGGGTCTAAAAATGAGCAGTTCTTC
V gene: TRBV2; J gene: TRBJ2-5; clone size: NA; D gene: NA; CDR3 protein: CASSISTSGETQYF; CDR3 DNA: TGTGCCAGCAGTATCTCCACTTCGGGGGAGACCCAGTACTTC
V gene: TRBV29-1; J gene: TRBJ1-2; clone size: few; D gene: NA; CDR3 protein: CSVNRDPYYGYTF; CDR3 DNA: TGCAGCGTCAACAGGGATCCCTACTATGGCTACACCTTC